This T cell receptor (beta chain) was identified during a study of CD8 T cells in ankylosing spondylitis (dated by TCRdb to about 2017). For context, the study as a whole: T cell receptor beta repertoires were profiled in healthy donors and ankylosing spondylitis patients so that disease-linked TCR variants could be found. The whole study cohort included about a hundred healthy donors and under 30 ankylosing spondylitis patients. Peripheral blood was sampled, and synovial fluid was also collected from ankylosing spondylitis patients. Study-level results and caveats: A TCR beta motif of 8 or 9 highly homologous amino acid variants appeared characteristic of blood from ankylosing spondylitis patients. A CD8+ phenotype was shown by the disease-linked clones, which were found at relatively low frequencies in peripheral blood. Some motif variants had previously been reported in the synovial fluid and blood of reactive arthritis patients, which suggests shared mechanisms of disease initiation. The disease-linked clones were reported to be significantly enriched in matched synovial fluid samples from ankylosing spondylitis patients.

This clonotype was detected many times. Its recognized antigen is unknown. No qualities accompany the bases; no much larger clone lies one base away. Instrument used: Illumina HiSeq 2500. TCR beta libraries were prepared by quantitative 5'-RACE with molecular barcodes. The authors processed their data as follows. Disease-linked TCR variants were identified with a new computational method built on a probabilistic model of VDJ rearrangement. TCRdb reworked the public reads: Q25 trimming with fastp, MiXCR clone assembly, productive beta chains retained. CDR3 protein sequences are deduplicated, and each keeps its most common genes and DNA. The V and J calls and clone size are TCRdb's, not the authors'. The table for this sample lists some 87,000 distinct CDR3 sequences; approximately 9% of them were counted only once. The biggest ten clones account for over 4.5% of the sample. CDR1 and CDR2 were assigned from the germline V gene as MGHDK and SYGVNS. The junction shows trimming of 2 bases on V and 7 bases on J, and the gene matches do not reach 10 bases of it. From the cysteine up to the phenylalanine, the CDR3 has a length of 16 residues. Left in the record is the CDR3 DNA by itself, 48 bases read in frame from the first base.

The source material was blood, either unsorted or a sorted T cell fraction (not recorded which). This clonotype originated in a male donor with ankylosing spondylitis or in good health (not recorded which). The chain couples TRBV25-1 to TRBJ2-1; 8 middle bases align to TRBD1. The DNA sequence reads TGTGCCAGCAGTGAACCCGACAGGGGCGCGATAAATGAGCAGTTCTTC. It translates to CASSEPDRGAINEQFF.